Each of the 4 T cell receptor beta chains below was sequenced from the same sample in a study of CD8 T cells in Susac syndrome. RNA, at about 0.45 to 1 ug, was reverse transcribed with random hexamers. TCRdb redid the calling of the immunoSEQ multiplex PCR reads with MiXCR, one entry per CDR3 protein. The data show 50,000 to 55,000 distinct CDR3 sequences, approximately 95% seen once. Sequenced material: CD8+ T cells from PBMCs. The source is a human donor with Susac syndrome.

DNA of the CDR3: TGTGCCAGCAGTCCCGTTGGACTAGGAGGTAATGAGCAGTTCTTC. It is translated as CASSPVGLGGNEQFF. V and J are TRBV12-3 or TRBV12-4 and TRBJ2-1; TRBD2 aligns across 7 bases. The CDR3 spans 15 residues. The trim removed 5 bases at V and 7 bases at J, leaving 11 bases unmatched.

This sequence joins TRBV5-6 and TRBJ1-3; 8 positions match TRBD1. The CDR3 runs to 15 residues. Germline V gives CDR1 SGHDT, CDR2 YYEEEE. J was trimmed by 7 bases and V by 0 bases; bases with no gene match: 6. The CDR3 loop is CASSLAGTGRNTIYF. CDR3 in DNA: TGTGCCAGCAGCTTGGCCGGGACAGGACGGAACACCATATATTTT.

The chain recombines TRBV7-9 with TRBJ1-2; D remains unclear. Germline V gives CDR1 SEHNR, CDR2 FQNEAQ (reference sequence). V lost 5 bases and J 4 bases, leaving 11 bases between the germline ends. The CDR3 has 13 amino acids. The CDR3 loop is CASSVTPIYGYTF. CDR3 DNA: TGTGCCAGCAGCGTCACACCCATCTATGGCTACACCTTC.

This chain uses TRBV5-4 with TRBJ2-5; D may correspond to TRBD1 or TRBD2 (6 bases each). CDR1 is SGHNT, CDR2 YYREEE, per germline (reference sequence). Deletions cut 3 bases from V and 2 bases from J, with 14 bases between. The CDR3 consists of 15 residues. CDR3 protein: CASSWRGAGQETQYF. Here the CDR3 DNA reads TGTGCCAGCAGCTGGAGGGGGGCGGGGCAAGAGACCCAGTACTTC.